A single sample is the source of the 24 T cell receptor beta chains below, sequenced in a study of CD8+CD57+ T cells in acquired aplastic anemia. CDR3 and TCR beta VDJ profiling relied on genomic DNA as the template. TCRdb analysed the reads with MiXCR anew, one entry per CDR3 protein. The sample holds 200,000 to 250,000 distinct CDR3 sequences, around 32% seen once. The sequenced sample consisted of sorted CD4+, CD8+, or CD8+CD57+ T cells (not recorded which) from PBMCs. These receptors originate from a human donor in good health, serving as a control.

This rearrangement joins TRBV19 to TRBJ2-7; perhaps TRBD1 as D (6 bases). This CDR3 spans 15 amino acids. The V end was cut by 3 bases, the J end by 5 bases, with 17 bases between. The V gene's germline CDR1 is LNHDA and CDR2 SQIVND (reference sequence). In DNA, the CDR3 is TGTGCCAGTAGTATCGATCAGGGGAGTTTAAACGAGCAGTACTTC. Translating it yields CASSIDQGSLNEQYF.

This clonotype came up a few times. The gene calls are TRBV6-6 and TRBJ2-7; 9 bases are shared with TRBD1. The germline V gene has CDR1 MNHNY and CDR2 SVGAGI (reference sequence). After removal of 4 bases from V and 1 base from J, the junction contained 8 bases not matched to a gene. The CDR3 has 16 residues. CDR3 sequence reads: CASSSRGGQGSYEQYF. DNA for the CDR3: TGTGCCAGCAGTTCTCGTGGGGGACAGGGATCCTACGAGCAGTACTTC.

The J gene is TRBJ1-1, the V gene TRBV24-1; possible D gene TRBD1, 5 bases. This CDR3 region has 12 residues. V lost 3 bases to trimming and J lost 5 bases, with 6 bases between them. From germline, CDR1 is KGHDR and CDR2 SFDVKD. This chain's CDR3 is CATSDGATEAFF. In DNA form, the CDR3 reads TGTGCCACCAGTGATGGGGCGACTGAAGCTTTCTTT.

This clonotype was recorded at least ten times. In DNA form, the CDR3 reads TGCGCCAGCAATCCCAGGGGGGCCCTAAATCAGCCCCAGCATTTT. It codes for CASNPRGALNQPQHF. The chain links TRBV10-2 to TRBJ1-5, with 7 bases matching TRBD1. The J segment lost 4 bases and the V segment lost 7 bases, leaving 10 bases of the junction unmatched. The CDR3 is made up of 15 amino acids. Germline V CDR1 and CDR2: WSHSY, SAAADI.

This clonotype was seen at least ten times. This chain joins TRBV20-1 and TRBJ2-5; D not certain. Per the germline V gene, CDR1 is DFQATT and CDR2 is SNEGSKA (reference sequence). This CDR3 has 12 amino acids. V dropped 3 bases and J dropped 1 base, with 6 bases sitting between them. The CDR3: CSASGTQETQYF. In DNA, the CDR3 is TGCAGTGCTAGCGGAACCCAAGAGACCCAGTACTTC.

About this clonotype: Relative to the germline gene, one junction end is altered; a read error may explain this. The chain uses TRBV7-3 and TRBJ2-1; D call uncertain. Germline assignment: CDR1 SGHTA and CDR2 FQGTGA. The CDR3 runs to 13 residues. The CDR3 bases are TGTGCCAGCAGCTTAGGACGAAACAATGAGCAGTCCTTC. Translation: CASSLGRNNEQSF.

This clonotype came up many times. The chain links TRBV19 to TRBJ2-7; 12 bases are shared with TRBD2. The CDR3 runs to 16 residues. CDR1 LNHDA and CDR2 SQIVND come from the germline V gene (reference sequence). The V and J ends lost 3 bases and 3 bases, in that order; junction bases with no gene match: 6. DNA for the CDR3: TGTGCCAGTAGTATGACTAGCGGGAGTAGGGTCTACGAGCAGTACTTC. As protein: CASSMTSGSRVYEQYF.

This sequence joins TRBV19 and TRBJ1-2; 7 bases fit TRBD1. Trimming took 4 bases from V and 4 from J; bases not matched to a gene: 3. From germline, CDR1 is LNHDA and CDR2 SQIVND (reference sequence). The CDR3 length is 13 residues. The CDR3 protein is CASSTGQTYGYTF. CDR3 bases: TGTGCCAGTAGTACGGGACAGACCTATGGCTACACCTTC.

This clonotype was counted at least ten times. The genes are TRBV2 and TRBJ1-4; D gene ambiguous. This CDR3 has 15 residues. The ends were cut back, 5 bases at V and 3 bases at J, with 13 bases in the middle. Germline loops: CDR1 SNHLY, CDR2 FYNNEI. For the CDR3, the DNA is TGTGCCAGCAGTTGGCTTTTGGCGGCTAATGAAAAACTGTTTTTT. Translation: CASSWLLAANEKLFF.

The V and J genes are TRBV9 and TRBJ2-3; tentative D call: TRBD1 (5 bases). The germline CDR1 and CDR2 sequences are SGDLS and YYNGEE. V was clipped by 4 bases and J by 3 bases, with 18 bases between them. The CDR3 extends over 16 amino acids. The DNA of the CDR3 is TGTGCCAGCAGCACGCCCCAGGGCAGGGTTACAGATACGCAGTATTTT. Its protein product is CASSTPQGRVTDTQYF.

Points on this clonotype: A read error may be the cause here, since a much bigger clone is one base away. As DNA, the CDR3 is TGCGCCAGCAGCCAAGGGTACCGTTTGGCACAACAACCTAACTATGGCTACACCTTC. This gives the protein CASSQGYRLAQQPNYGYTF. The chain links TRBV4-1 to TRBJ1-2; D uncertain. The CDR3 consists of 19 residues. CDR1 is MGHRA and CDR2 is YSYEKL in the germline V gene. Trimming removed 1 base from V and 0 bases from J, with 21 bases in between.

This clonotype was counted at least ten times. The V call is TRBV19, the J call TRBJ1-2; TRBD1 matches at 11 bases. The CDR3 has 15 residues. CDR1 is LNHDA, CDR2 SQIVND, per germline (reference sequence). The V gene end was trimmed by 5 bases and the J gene end by 7 bases; junction bases not matched to a gene: 9. The CDR3 spells CASSALDRGRGGYTF. The DNA for the CDR3 is TGTGCCAGTAGTGCATTGGACAGGGGGCGCGGTGGCTACACCTTC.

As to this clonotype: This sequence may be a read error, since a much larger clone differs from it by one base. V is TRBV20-1 and J is TRBJ1-2; 11 positions agree with TRBD1. Germline CDR1 is DFQATT and CDR2 is SNEGSKA (reference sequence). Losses at the gene ends were 0 bases for V and 8 bases for J; bases not matched to a gene: 11. CDR3 size: 16 residues. CDR3 region: CSARDWMDRGLWGYTF. CDR3 DNA sequence: TGCAGTGCTAGAGATTGGATGGACAGGGGGCTGTGGGGCTACACCTTC.

This clonotype was found a few times. The gene calls are TRBV6-2 or TRBV6-3 and TRBJ1-1; no firm D call. CDR3 size: 18 residues. CDR1 is MNHEY and CDR2 is SVGEGT in the germline V gene. V was clipped by 2 bases and J by 6 bases, with 25 bases between them. The DNA for the CDR3 is TGTGCCAGCAGTTACGACCTCCCCCGGACGGCGGGAACACCTGAAGCTTTCTTT. It yields the protein CASSYDLPRTAGTPEAFF.

This clonotype was seen repeatedly, ten times or more. The chain links TRBV19 to TRBJ1-3; D uncertain. The CDR3 length is 13 residues. Per germline, CDR1 LNHDA and CDR2 SQIVND (reference sequence). V lost 9 bases and J lost 2, with 11 bases in between. CDR3 DNA sequence: TGTGCCAGCTCAAAAGTCACTGGAAACACCATATATTTT. Amino acid sequence: CASSKVTGNTIYF.

This sequence joins TRBV5-1 and TRBJ2-3; D gene unclear. The CDR3 runs 14 residues. Looked up from germline, CDR1 is SGHRS and CDR2 is YFSETQ. V lost 2 bases, J lost 2 bases, and 9 bases lay in between. CDR3 residues: CASSFHDSTDTQYF. The DNA of the CDR3 is TGCGCCAGCAGCTTTCATGACTCCACAGATACGCAGTATTTT.

The V call is TRBV2, the J call TRBJ1-6; D perhaps matches TRBD1 (5 bases). Looked up from germline, CDR1 is SNHLY and CDR2 is FYNNEI. V lost 5 bases, J lost 8 bases, and 16 bases lay in between. There are 15 residues in the CDR3. The CDR3 region is CASSKPRGRDSPLHF. The CDR3 nucleotides are TGTGCCAGCAGTAAACCTCGGGGCAGGGATTCACCCCTCCACTTT.

To note about this clonotype: At one boundary the junction diverges from the germline segment, which might be a read error. The V call is TRBV10-1, the J call TRBJ2-1; D tentatively fits TRBD1 or TRBD2 (5 bases each). The CDR3 consists of 14 residues. Germline CDR1 is WNHNN and CDR2 is SYGVQD (reference sequence). Written as DNA, the CDR3 is TGCGCCAGCAGTGAGTCGGGACCCTACAACGAGCAGTTCTTC. Translating it yields CASSESGPYNEQFF.

A single count supports this clonotype. V gene TRBV24-1 combines with J gene TRBJ2-5, with D possibly being TRBD2 (6 bases). The CDR3 runs 15 residues. The germline gives CDR1 KGHDR, CDR2 SFDVKD. Trimming removed 5 bases from V and 3 bases from J, with 15 bases in between. CDR3: CATSASGGAEETQYF. CDR3 DNA sequence: TGTGCCACCAGTGCGTCCGGGGGTGCCGAAGAGACCCAGTACTTC.

Comments on this clonotype: The CDR3 does not end in the conserved phenylalanine or tryptophan, so this is likely a read error. CDR3 in amino acids: CASSLRQGSSYEQYL. The CDR3 nucleotides read TGTGCCAGCAGTTTGAGGCAGGGGAGCTCCTACGAGCAGTACCTC. The J gene is TRBJ2-7, the V gene TRBV12-3 or TRBV12-4; a possible D gene is TRBD1 (6 bases). The CDR3 has 15 residues. Trimming removed 3 bases from V and 0 bases from J, with 12 bases in between.

The chain is built from TRBV25-1 and TRBJ2-7; 11 bases agree with TRBD2. The germline V gene has CDR1 MGHDK and CDR2 SYGVNS. The V segment lost 3 bases and the J segment 4 bases; nucleotides outside the gene matches: 23. The CDR3 runs 21 residues. The CDR3 region has the DNA TGTGCCAGCAGTGATTTCCGAGCAACTCAGTCTAGCGGGAGGCGCCCTTACGAGCAGTACTTC. Translated: CASSDFRATQSSGRRPYEQYF.

V is TRBV24-1 and J is TRBJ1-2; 9 nucleotides align to TRBD1. The CDR3 has 15 residues. Germline CDR1 and CDR2: KGHDR and SFDVKD. Trimming took 3 bases from V and 4 from J; bases not matched to a gene: 5. CDR3 nucleotides: TGTGCCACCAGTGATGCACAGGGGGCGAGCTATGGCTACACCTTC. It is translated as CATSDAQGASYGYTF.

The gene calls are TRBV12-3 or TRBV12-4 and TRBJ1-1, with 7 bases lining up with TRBD1. This CDR3 has 17 residues. Germline trimming cut 6 bases from V and 2 bases from J; bases unmatched to any gene: 15. CDR3: CASSPSWDSLFNTEAFF. CDR3 nucleotide sequence: TGTGCCAGCAGCCCAAGCTGGGACAGCCTGTTTAACACTGAAGCTTTCTTT.

The chain combines TRBV15 with TRBJ1-5, with 7 bases identical to TRBD1. There are 14 residues in the CDR3. J was trimmed by 7 bases and V by 2 bases; bases with no gene match: 5. In germline, CDR1 is LNHNV, CDR2 YYDKDF (reference sequence). The CDR3 DNA reads TGTGCCACCAGCAGAAGACAGGGTGGGCAGCCCCAGCATTTT. Translated, it gives CATSRRQGGQPQHF.